The next 18 T cell receptor beta chains were all read from a single sample in a study of T cell changes during pregnancy in multiple sclerosis. The protocol was immunoSEQ multiplex PCR, while the TCRdb copy is restricted to in-frame clones and leaves out a portion. This table has just under 65,000 clones, 85% to 95% appearing once. This specimen consisted of CD8+ T cells from peripheral blood mononuclear cells, obtained in the second trimester of pregnancy. Receptor source: a female donor with multiple sclerosis, enrolled in a pregnancy study.

The V call is TRBV11-2, the J call TRBJ1-2, with TRBD1 matching 8 bases. J lost 5 bases, V lost 5 bases, and 4 bases had no gene match. The CDR3 totals 13 residues. CDR1 is SGHAT and CDR2 is FQNNGV in the germline V gene. CDR3 protein: CASSLGQAYGYTF. The CDR3 DNA reads TGTGCCAGCAGCCTGGGACAGGCGTATGGCTACACCTTC.

The chain couples TRBV19 to TRBJ1-1, with 10 bases that match TRBD1. The CDR3 covers 15 residues. The junction had 7 bases not matched to a gene; V was cut back by 4 bases and J by 5 bases. Germline CDR1 reads LNHDA; CDR2 reads SQIVND (reference sequence). As DNA, the CDR3 is TGTGCCAGTAGTAACCTACCGGGACAGGGGACTGAAGCTTTCTTT. Amino acid sequence: CASSNLPGQGTEAFF.

The rearrangement links TRBV27 to TRBJ1-2; D is perhaps TRBD1 (6 bases). Germline V CDR1 and CDR2: MNHEY, SMNVEV (reference sequence). This CDR3 has 16 amino acids. V lost 1 base and J lost 6, with 18 bases in between. The CDR3 DNA is TGTGCCAGCAGTTTATTTCAGGGGAGTGATGACGATGGCTACACCTTC. Protein: CASSLFQGSDDDGYTF.

This chain links TRBV14 with TRBJ1-1; D unresolved. Between the trimmed V and J ends, which lost 4 bases and 0 bases, there was a span of 15 bases. Germline CDR1 SGHDN, CDR2 FVKESK. The CDR3 totals 16 residues. The CDR3 DNA sequence: TGTGCCAGCAGCCGACCTCCCGCGGGGATGAACACTGAAGCTTTCTTT. As protein: CASSRPPAGMNTEAFF.

This clone was recorded only once. V usage is TRBV27 and J usage is TRBJ1-2; D may be TRBD1 (6 bases). The V gene lost 5 bases and the J gene lost 4 bases, with 14 bases spanning the gap. The V gene's germline CDR1 is MNHEY and CDR2 SMNVEV (reference sequence). This CDR3 contains 14 residues. For the CDR3, the DNA is TGTGCCAGCAGTGCCGACAGGAACAGCTATGGCTACACCTTC. Its protein product is CASSADRNSYGYTF.

The chain has TRBV9 and TRBJ1-1; no firm D call. The germline V gene encodes CDR1 SGDLS and CDR2 YYNGEE. Trimming took 0 bases from V and 5 from J, leaving 14 bases between them. The CDR3 runs 15 residues. Here the CDR3 reads CASSVASWPHTEAFF. CDR3 nucleotides: TGTGCCAGCAGCGTAGCTTCGTGGCCCCATACTGAAGCTTTCTTT.

The rearrangement links TRBV28 to TRBJ2-7; TRBD1 might be the D (6 bases). This CDR3 spans 12 amino acids. CDR1 is MDHEN, CDR2 SYDVKM, per germline. The V gene lost 6 bases and the J gene lost 6 bases, with 12 bases spanning the gap. This CDR3 is CASRPSGVEQYF. DNA for the CDR3: TGTGCCAGCAGACCATCAGGGGTCGAGCAGTACTTC.

The V call is TRBV30, the J call TRBJ2-5; TRBD1 might be the D (6 bases). This CDR3 has 12 residues. Germline-derived CDR1 and CDR2 are GTSNPN and SVGIG (reference sequence). Trimming took off 5 bases at V and 2 bases at J, with 9 bases between the two ends. CDR3 in amino acids: CAWEGEQETQYF. The CDR3 DNA reads TGTGCCTGGGAGGGGGAACAAGAGACCCAGTACTTC.

The rearrangement joins TRBV29-1 to TRBJ1-2, with D unclear. Trimming took 0 bases from V and 4 from J, leaving 3 bases between them. The CDR3 runs 11 residues. Germline CDR1 reads SQVTM; CDR2 reads ANQGSEA. CDR3 DNA sequence: TGCAGCGTTGAAGAGCGCTATGGCTACACCTTC. This translates into CSVEERYGYTF.

This chain joins TRBV5-6 and TRBJ1-1; TRBD1 matches 11 bases. Germline CDR1 is SGHDT and CDR2 is YYEEEE. The CDR3 sequence is 13 residues long. V dropped 3 bases and J dropped 6; count of bases not matched to a gene: 1. The CDR3 loop reads CASSWTGGPEAFF. DNA for the CDR3: TGTGCCAGCAGCTGGACAGGGGGCCCTGAAGCTTTCTTT.

This clone has just one count. This chain connects TRBV7-6 to TRBJ1-3, with D possibly matching TRBD1 (5 bases). CDR1 and CDR2 (germline): SGHVS, FNYEAQ. V lost 6 bases and J lost 12, with 18 bases in between. The CDR3 spans 13 residues. CDR3 region: CASRGGNGQSIYF. The CDR3 nucleotides read TGTGCCAGCAGGGGGGGTAACGGGCAGAGCATATATTTT.

The DNA of the CDR3 is TGTGCCAGCAGTTTTTGCGGTTGCAGGGGCGGTTTGCGTATAGCCAAAAACATTCAGTACTTC. It is translated as CASSFCGCRGGLRIAKNIQYF. The chain carries TRBV28 and TRBJ2-4; TRBD1 is a possible D gene (6 bases). V shed 3 bases and J shed 0 bases, with 27 bases lying between them. This CDR3 comprises 21 residues. Germline assignment: CDR1 MDHEN and CDR2 SYDVKM.

The V and J genes are TRBV30 and TRBJ1-2; 9 bases line up with TRBD1. The CDR3 has 12 amino acids. Germline V CDR1 and CDR2: GTSNPN, SVGIG (reference sequence). The CDR3 nucleotides are TGTGCACAGGGGGCGTCGAACTATGGCTACACCTTC. It is translated as CAQGASNYGYTF.

This rearrangement joins TRBV19 to TRBJ2-7; D unclear. This CDR3 region has 12 residues. The germline V and J ends were trimmed by 4 bases and 4 bases, with 8 bases remaining between them. The germline V gene has CDR1 LNHDA and CDR2 SQIVND (reference sequence). The DNA of the CDR3 is TGTGCCAGTAGTACCAGTCGATACGAGCAGTACTTC. As protein: CASSTSRYEQYF.

DNA of the CDR3: TGTGCCAGCAGCTCCAAGAAACGACAGGGACGGGCCGGGGAGCTGTTTTTT. Translation: CASSSKKRQGRAGELFF. The J gene is TRBJ2-2, the V gene TRBV21-1; TRBD1, as called in the table, went unchecked against the DNA. TRBV21-1 counts as a pseudogene. The CDR3 extends over 17 amino acids.

V is TRBV6-4 and J is TRBJ2-3; 7 bases line up with TRBD2. Germline V gene data show CDR1 as MRHNA and CDR2 as SNTAGT. The J segment lost 0 bases and the V segment lost 5 bases, leaving 11 bases of the junction unmatched. This CDR3 spans 17 amino acids. CDR3 in DNA: TGTGCCAGCAGTCGGTACGGGGGGACCGTTAGCACAGATACGCAGTATTTT. This encodes CASSRYGGTVSTDTQYF.

V is TRBV30 and J is TRBJ2-5; TRBD1 might be the D (6 bases). The CDR3 is 16 residues long. Germline CDR1 GTSNPN, CDR2 SVGIG (reference sequence). V lost 0 bases and J 1 base, leaving 15 bases between the germline ends. The CDR3 sequence: CAWSVEQGRVQETQYF. DNA for the CDR3: TGTGCCTGGAGTGTAGAACAGGGACGGGTCCAAGAGACCCAGTACTTC.

The chain carries TRBV19 and TRBJ2-3; unclear D gene. CDR3 size: 15 residues. V was clipped by 6 bases and J by 3 bases, with 16 bases between them. CDR1 and CDR2 (germline): LNHDA, SQIVND (reference sequence). CDR3 in amino acids: CASSAAVGWTDTQYF. The CDR3 DNA reads TGTGCCAGTAGCGCAGCAGTCGGGTGGACAGATACGCAGTATTTT.